Listed here are 3 T cell receptor beta chains from one sample, sequenced in a study of T cell clonality in common variable immunodeficiency. Sequencing was performed with immunoSEQ multiplex PCR; in TCRdb, only in-frame clones are kept and a portion is missing. The table lists around 50,000 clones, with no singletons. Sequencing input: peripheral blood mononuclear cells. The receptors were gathered from a person between 18 and 75 years old in good health.

This clone came up a few times. The read halts 3 residues ahead of the CDR3 end, with the missing end drawn from the germline J gene. The V and J genes are TRBV19 and TRBJ1-2, with D tentatively TRBD1 (5 bases). The CDR3 is 16 residues long. Per the germline V gene, CDR1 is LNHDA and CDR2 is SQIVND (reference sequence). The CDR3 is CASSSTVHYSYNDYTF. The DNA read from the CDR3 is TGTGCCAGTAGTTCGACAGTACACTACTCCTACAATGAC.

This clone was counted at least ten times. The read finishes 3 residues shy of the CDR3 end, and the germline J gene is used to complete it. The chain couples TRBV4-1 to TRBJ1-4; no reliable D call. V dropped 4 bases and J dropped 0 bases, with 12 bases sitting between them. CDR1 and CDR2 from the germline V gene are MGHRA and YSYEKL. The CDR3 has 16 residues. The CDR3 is CASSRSTPPTNEKLFF. The CDR3 DNA, read in part, is TGCGCCAGCAGCCGCTCGACACCGCCAACTAATGAAAAA.

This clone has ten or more counts. Read coverage stops 3 residues before the CDR3 terminus; the germline J gene supplies the remainder. The J gene is TRBJ2-1, the V gene TRBV10-1, with TRBD2 identical over 11 bases. V lost 2 bases, J lost 6 bases, and 9 bases stayed unmatched. The CDR3 is 17 amino acids. Germline V gives CDR1 WNHNN, CDR2 SYGVQD (reference sequence). The CDR3 protein is CASSELGGLAGRNEQFF. The CDR3 DNA, read in part, is TGCGCCAGCAGTGAGCTTGGAGGACTAGCGGGTCGCAATGAG.